The rows below give T cell receptor beta chains drawn from one sample of a study of T cell changes during pregnancy in multiple sclerosis. The protocol was immunoSEQ multiplex PCR, while the TCRdb copy is restricted to in-frame clones and leaves out a portion. Among about 86,000 clones listed, around 90% were seen once. The material sequenced was peripheral blood, taken in the first trimester of pregnancy. The receptors originated from a female donor in good health, enrolled as a control in a pregnancy study. The CDR3 runs from the conserved cysteine through the conserved F or W. The order of the fields is D gene, V gene, clone size, J gene, CDR3 DNA, CDR3 protein. D genes are given only for firm matches. Only some rows state a clone size, as once, few, many or a class for expanded clones.

>TRBD1|TRBV7-2|.|TRBJ2-7
TGTGCCAGCAGCAGCCCCATCGGGCAGGGGGCACTCGAGCAGTACTTC
CASSSPIGQGALEQYF
>TRBD1|TRBV6-5|once|TRBJ1-6
TGTGCCAGCAGCGACCGGGACAGAAATTCACCCCTCCACTTT
CASSDRDRNSPLHF
>TRBD1|TRBV30|.|TRBJ1-1
TGTGCCTGGTCACAGGGGGCGGGCACTGAAGCTTTCTTT
CAWSQGAGTEAFF
>TRBD2|TRBV9|.|TRBJ2-3
TGTGCCAGCAGCGTAGGAGGAGCGGGGGCCCTCGGGGATACGCAGTATTTT
CASSVGGAGALGDTQYF
>.|TRBV5-1|.|TRBJ1-1
TGCGCCAGCAGCCCCGGGGGGGCCCGAGCTTTCTTT
CASSPGGARAFF
>.|TRBV7-2|.|TRBJ2-5
TGTGCCAGCAGCTTATACGGGGGGCGCGGTGGACAAGAGACCCAGTACTTC
CASSLYGGRGGQETQYF
>.|TRBV4-3|.|TRBJ1-1
TGCGCCAGCAGCCAAGATCTTAGGGGCGGCACTGAAGCTTTCTTT
CASSQDLRGGTEAFF
>.|TRBV6-5|.|TRBJ2-1
TGTGCCTCAGGGTACAATGAGCAGTTCTTC
CASGYNEQFF
>TRBD1|TRBV5-1|.|TRBJ1-4
TGCGCCAGCAGCCCCGGGGGGGGACAGAGAGAAAAACTGTTTTTT
CASSPGGGQREKLFF
>TRBD1|TRBV11-3|.|TRBJ2-3
TGTGCCAGCAGCTCCGGGACAGGAGATACGCAGTATTTT
CASSSGTGDTQYF
>TRBD2|TRBV2|.|TRBJ2-5
TGTGCCAGCACAACTAGCGCAGTAGAGACCCAGTACTTC
CASTTSAVETQYF
>TRBD1|TRBV7-6|once|TRBJ2-2
TGTGCCAGCAGCCGCGGGACAGGGGTGCCCATGAACACCGGGGAGCTGTTTTTT
CASSRGTGVPMNTGELFF
>TRBD1|TRBV7-2|.|TRBJ2-3
TGTGCCAGCAGCTTAGCCCGACAGGGGACTAGCACAGATACGCAGTATTTT
CASSLARQGTSTDTQYF
>.|TRBV27|.|TRBJ2-6
TGTGCCAGCAGTTTGTATGGAGGAGGGAGCAGTTCTGGGGCCAACGTCCTGACTTTC
CASSLYGGGSSSGANVLTF
>TRBD2|TRBV7-2|.|TRBJ2-3
TGTGCCAGCAGCCCGGGGAGGGCAGATACGCAGTATTTT
CASSPGRADTQYF
>.|TRBV28|.|TRBJ1-4
TGTGCCAGCAGACAGTCAAATGAAAAACTGTTTTTT
CASRQSNEKLFF
>TRBD1|TRBV27|once|TRBJ2-6
TGTGCCAGCACTCCGGGACAGGGTTTGTCTGGGGCCAACGTCCTGACTTTC
CASTPGQGLSGANVLTF
>.|TRBV4-2|once|TRBJ1-2
TGTGCCAGCAGCCAAGATTTTTCCCAACTATTATACTATGGCTACACCTTC
CASSQDFSQLLYYGYTF
>TRBD2|TRBV7-3|.|TRBJ2-3
TGTGCCAGCAGCTTGCGGGGGGGCGCAGATACGCAGTATTTT
CASSLRGGADTQYF
>TRBD2|TRBV4-1|.|TRBJ2-7
TGCGCCAGCAGCCTCGGGACTAGTAGTATTCTCGAGCAGTACTTC
CASSLGTSSILEQYF
>TRBD1|TRBV6-5|.|TRBJ1-5
TGTGCCAGCAGACCCAGGGGGCTGGGCAATCAGCCCCAGCATTTT
CASRPRGLGNQPQHF
>TRBD1|TRBV28|.|TRBJ2-2
TGTGCCAGCAGTTGGGACAGGAACACCGGGGAGCTGTTTTTT
CASSWDRNTGELFF
>.|TRBV9|once|TRBJ2-1
TGTGCCAGCAGCGTATCTCCCCATGAGCAGTTCTTC
CASSVSPHEQFF
>TRBD1|TRBV7-6|.|TRBJ1-1
TGTGCCAGCAGCGCCAGGGGGGACACTGAAGCTTTCTTT
CASSARGDTEAFF
>TRBD1|TRBV10-3|.|TRBJ1-3
TGTGCCATCAGCCCGGGACAGACCCAAGGAAACACCATATATTTT
CAISPGQTQGNTIYF
>.|TRBV10-1|.|TRBJ1-5
TGCGCCAGCAGTGAGTCGATGGAGGGGTGCAATCAGCCCCAGCATTTT
CASSESMEGCNQPQHF
>.|TRBV9|.|TRBJ2-5
TGTGCCAGCAGCGTAGATAGAGGGATCCTAGAGACCCAGTACTTC
CASSVDRGILETQYF
>TRBD1|TRBV7-9|.|TRBJ1-1
TGTGCCAGCAGCTTAGGGACAGGGGAGAGGACTGAAGCTTTCTTT
CASSLGTGERTEAFF
>.|TRBV19|.|TRBJ1-5
TGTGCCAGTAGCAACAGGGAGGGTGACAGCAATCAGCCCCAGCATTTT
CASSNREGDSNQPQHF
>.|TRBV28|.|TRBJ2-7
TGTGCCATCAGCCCCCTGCGAGGCTCCTACGAGCAGTACTTC
CAISPLRGSYEQYF
>.|TRBV4-1|.|TRBJ1-6
TGCGCCAGCAGCCAAGATCAGGCAGTTAATTCACCCCTCCACTTT
CASSQDQAVNSPLHF
>.|TRBV2|.|TRBJ1-1
TGTGCCAGCATACAGGAGGGAGGCGAAGCTTTCTTT
CASIQEGGEAFF
>.|TRBV7-3|.|TRBJ2-1
TGTGCCAGCAGCGGGGGTGGAGGGGCGGCCTACAATGAGCAGTTCTTC
CASSGGGGAAYNEQFF
>.|TRBV29-1|.|TRBJ2-4
TGCAGCGTTGATAGGGGAGGAGGGGACATTCAGTACTTC
CSVDRGGGDIQYF
>.|TRBV5-1|.|TRBJ2-1
TGCGCCAGCAGCCTCGGACAGCTAAAATTCTTC
CASSLGQLKFF
>.|TRBV5-1|.|TRBJ2-7
TGCGCCAGCAGAATATCGGTGGGGGCGGGAGCGTACGAGCAGTACTTC
CASRISVGAGAYEQYF
>.|TRBV6-5|.|TRBJ1-2
TGTGCCAGCGGGCAGAACTATGGCTACACCTTC
CASGQNYGYTF
>.|TRBV13|.|TRBJ1-2
TGTGCCAGCAGTCGCGGCAGCGGTAACTATGGCTACACCTTC
CASSRGSGNYGYTF
>.|TRBV6-6|.|TRBJ1-2
TGTGCCAGCAACCTGGGCACCCATGGCTACACCTTC
CASNLGTHGYTF
>TRBD1|TRBV19|.|TRBJ1-2
TGTGCCAGTAGTATTGGCCAGGGGGCAGGCGGCTACACCTTC
CASSIGQGAGGYTF
>TRBD2|TRBV27|.|TRBJ2-1
TGTGCCAGCAACACAAGGTGGGCTAGCGGGGGGCGCATCGATGAGCAGTTCTTC
CASNTRWASGGRIDEQFF
>TRBD2|TRBV5-1|.|TRBJ2-1
TGCGCCAGCAGCTTGGCCTGGCTAGCGGGGGGCGGGTCCAATGAGCAGTTCTTC
CASSLAWLAGGGSNEQFF
>.|TRBV7-8|.|TRBJ1-3
TGTGCCAGCAGCTCGGAGGGAAACACCATATATTTT
CASSSEGNTIYF
>TRBD1|TRBV10-3|.|TRBJ1-3
TGTGCCATCAGTGAAGTAGCTGGACAGGGTGACACCATATATTTT
CAISEVAGQGDTIYF
>.|TRBV7-6|.|TRBJ1-1
TGTGCCAGCAGCTCGTCGGGGGGGAACACTGAAGCTTTCTTT
CASSSSGGNTEAFF
>.|TRBV28|.|TRBJ1-4
TGTGCCAGCAGTCAACGGTCGGGGAATGAAAAACTGTTTTTT
CASSQRSGNEKLFF
>.|TRBV7-7|once|TRBJ2-7
TGTGCTAGCAGCTTAGGTTTCGGGGTAACCTACGAGCAGTACTTC
CASSLGFGVTYEQYF
>.|TRBV7-2|.|TRBJ1-3
TGTGCCAGCAGCTTAGGGCAGGGAAACACCATATATTTT
CASSLGQGNTIYF
>.|TRBV2|.|TRBJ1-1
TGTGCCAGCAGTTCCACCGCGGCAGGGAGGGACACTGAAGCTTTCTTT
CASSSTAAGRDTEAFF